Below are 14 T cell receptor beta chains sequenced from a single sample in a study of blood T cell repertoires in COVID-19 (TCRdb year 2020). Library prep was done by the immunoSEQ multiplex PCR assay. TCRdb holds this immuneACCESS table with in-frame rearrangements only. Some clones are missing; in checked studies, unresolved V genes explain under half, and the rest has no known cause. For this sample there are about 180,000 clones; around 83% appear just once. The ten largest account for less than 2% of the sample. Input material: peripheral blood. The receptors come from a human donor in a cohort sampled during active COVID-19.

This chain uses TRBV7-2 with TRBJ1-1; TRBD1 agrees at 8 bases. Trimming at V came to 0 bases and at J to 4 bases, leaving 4 bases not matched to a gene. The V gene's germline CDR1 is SGHTA and CDR2 FQGNSA. This CDR3 has 15 amino acids. DNA of the CDR3: TGTGCCAGCAGCTTAGCCTCAGGGGGCGGCACTGAAGCTTTCTTT. Translation: CASSLASGGGTEAFF.

The chain joins TRBV19 to TRBJ2-5; 7 positions match TRBD2. Germline V lookup: CDR1 LNHDA, CDR2 SQIVND (reference sequence). V was pared by 0 bases and J by 3 bases, with 13 bases of the junction left unmatched. The CDR3 loop spans 18 amino acids. The CDR3 nucleotides are TGTGCCAGTAGTATAGACCCCGGACGGGGCGGGAGTGAAGAGACCCAGTACTTC. Residues: CASSIDPGRGGSEETQYF. The complete variable domain, with remaining parts taken from reference TRBV19 and TRBJ2-5, reads DGGITQSPKYLFRKEGQNVTLSCEQNLNHDAMYWYRQDPGQGLRLIYYSQIVNDFQKGDIAEGYSVSREKKESFPLTVTSAQKNPTAFYLCASSIDPGRGGSEETQYFGPGTRLLVL.

The V and J genes are TRBV29-1 and TRBJ1-1; 7 nucleotides line up with TRBD1. The germline gives CDR1 SQVTM, CDR2 ANQGSEA. The trim removed 7 bases at V and 4 bases at J, leaving 9 bases unmatched. The CDR3 length is 13 residues. CDR3 nucleotide sequence: TGCAGCGCTACAACACAGGGGACCACTGAAGCTTTCTTT. The encoded protein is CSATTQGTTEAFF.

The chain carries TRBV5-6 and TRBJ2-2; 7 nucleotides match TRBD1. The CDR3 spans 15 residues. Germline values: CDR1 SGHDT, CDR2 YYEEEE. Trimming took 5 bases from V and 11 from J; bases not matched to a gene: 15. The CDR3 sequence is CASSRRDSYRGELFF. DNA for the CDR3: TGTGCCAGCAGTCGCCGGGACAGTTACCGGGGTGAGCTGTTTTTT. Supplemented by reference TRBV5-6 and TRBJ2-2, the full variable domain reads DAGVTQSPTHLIKTRGQQVTLRCSPKSGHDTVSWYQQALGQGPQFIFQYYEEEERQRGNFPDRFSGHQFPNYSSELNVNALLLGDSALYLCASSRRDSYRGELFFGEGSRLTVL.

The rearrangement uses TRBV21-1 and TRBJ2-1; the table names TRBD2, a call not compared with the DNA. TRBV21-1 is a known pseudogene. The CDR3 is made up of 17 amino acids. CDR3 in amino acids: CASSKASRRSSYNEQFF. In nucleotides, the CDR3 is TGTGCCAGCAGCAAAGCATCCCGGAGGAGCTCCTACAATGAGCAGTTCTTC.

This clone has more than one count but fewer than ten. This chain connects TRBV4-1 to TRBJ2-5, with D possibly being TRBD1 (6 bases). Trimming took 0 bases from V and 5 from J, leaving 13 bases between them. Germline lookup yields CDR1 MGHRA and CDR2 YSYEKL. The CDR3 loop spans 15 amino acids. The CDR3 is CASSQDWGPGETQYF. In DNA, the CDR3 is TGCGCCAGCAGCCAAGATTGGGGGCCTGGGGAGACCCAGTACTTC.

V gene TRBV9 combines with J gene TRBJ1-2; D possibly corresponds to TRBD1 (5 bases). V was clipped by 0 bases and J by 2 bases, with 11 bases between them. The CDR3 is 15 amino acids. The germline gives CDR1 SGDLS, CDR2 YYNGEE. CDR3 protein: CASSVADTLNYGYTF. The CDR3 bases are TGTGCCAGCAGCGTAGCGGACACCTTAAACTATGGCTACACCTTC.

The chain uses TRBV28 and TRBJ1-5; 8 positions match TRBD1. Germline V lookup: CDR1 MDHEN, CDR2 SYDVKM. This CDR3 contains 16 residues. Unmatched junction bases numbered 9, after V lost 0 bases and J lost 8 bases. The chain's CDR3 is CASSLWQGAASEPQHF. The CDR3 DNA sequence: TGTGCCAGCAGTTTATGGCAGGGGGCGGCGAGCGAGCCCCAGCATTTT.

The rearrangement links TRBV11-2 to TRBJ1-3; D is perhaps TRBD1 (6 bases). V shed 1 base and J shed 0 bases, with 19 bases lying between them. CDR1 is SGHAT, CDR2 FQNNGV, per germline. The CDR3 is 19 amino acids. CDR3 coding DNA: TGTGCCAGCAGCTTAGGGCAGGGGCCCGAAGCGACCTCTGGAAACACCATATATTTT. Its protein is CASSLGQGPEATSGNTIYF.

The chain combines TRBV27 with TRBJ2-1; 7 positions agree with TRBD2. From germline, CDR1 is MNHEY and CDR2 SMNVEV (reference sequence). V lost 2 bases to trimming and J lost 0 bases; unmatched junction nucleotides: 22. The CDR3 sequence is 22 residues long. This CDR3 is CASSLPSYYGGSNPRSYNEQFF. DNA of the CDR3: TGTGCCAGCAGTTTACCCTCCTATTATGGCGGGAGTAATCCCCGCTCCTACAATGAGCAGTTCTTC.

The chain uses TRBV7-8 and TRBJ1-5, with 7 bases lining up with TRBD1. Germline V gives CDR1 SGHVS, CDR2 FQNEAQ. There are 16 residues in the CDR3. V lost 1 base and J lost 0; bases outside the gene matches: 3. CDR3 nucleotide sequence: TGTGCCAGCAGCTTAGGGGACAGTCATAGCAATCAGCCCCAGCATTTT. Its translation is CASSLGDSHSNQPQHF.

The genes are TRBV6-5 and TRBJ2-5; TRBD1 is a possible D gene (6 bases). V gave up 6 bases and J gave up 7 bases, with 15 bases separating them. The CDR3 length is 13 residues. CDR1 and CDR2 from the germline V gene are MNHEY and SVGAGI. CDR3 sequence (DNA): TGTGCCAGCAGCCACCGGGACACCGGGACCCAGTACTTC. Amino acid sequence: CASSHRDTGTQYF.

The rearrangement joins TRBV3-1 (or the pseudogene TRBV3-2) to TRBJ1-2; TRBD1 agrees at 12 bases. CDR3 size: 17 residues. Germline V gene lookup returns CDR1 LGHDT and CDR2 YNNKEL (reference sequence). After removal of 4 bases from V and 4 bases from J, the junction contained 10 bases not matched to a gene. The CDR3 nucleotides are TGTGCCAGCAGCCCGGGGGGACAGGGGGCTACCGCCTATGGCTACACCTTC. Amino acid sequence: CASSPGGQGATAYGYTF.

The CDR3 reads CASSGGLLANEKLFF. As DNA, the CDR3 is TGTGCCAGCAGTGGGGGCCTCCTGGCTAATGAAAAACTGTTTTTT. This chain uses TRBV2 with TRBJ1-4; TRBD1 might be the D (5 bases). V lost 4 bases, J lost 3 bases, and 12 bases lay in between. This CDR3 spans 15 amino acids. The germline V gene encodes CDR1 SNHLY and CDR2 FYNNEI.